The rows below give T cell receptor beta chains drawn from one sample of a study of CD8 T cells in Susac syndrome. TCRdb processed the immunoSEQ multiplex PCR reads anew with MiXCR; each CDR3 protein has one entry. The sample consists of 100,000 to 150,000 distinct CDR3 sequences, around 95% of them appearing once. The sample taken for sequencing was CD8+ T cells from PBMCs. The source of these receptors is a human donor with Susac syndrome. Both conserved end residues are part of each CDR3. Fields, in order: D gene, clone size, V gene, J gene, CDR3 DNA, CDR3 protein. A D gene is named only where the DNA matches it firmly. A clone size is listed for some rows: how often the clone was seen (once, few, many), or a class if it is expanded.

NA	once	TRBV7-9	TRBJ1-1	TGTGCCAGCAGCCCTGGGTTGTTGAAGCCTGAAGCTTTCTTT	CASSPGLLKPEAFF
NA	NA	TRBV7-3	TRBJ2-7	TGTGCCAGCAGCTTAGTCCTAGCGAACTACGAGCAGTACTTC	CASSLVLANYEQYF
TRBD2	NA	TRBV5-1	TRBJ2-7	TGCGCCAGCAGCTTCGGGACTAGCGGGGCCCAAAGCTCCTACGAGCAGTACTTC	CASSFGTSGAQSSYEQYF
TRBD1	NA	TRBV15	TRBJ1-2	TGTGCCACCTACGGGACAGGGAGAGTGGATAATGGCTACACCTTC	CATYGTGRVDNGYTF
NA	NA	TRBV6-4	TRBJ2-1	TGTGCCAGCAGTGACTCCGGGGGCCCCTACAATGAGCAGTTCTTC	CASSDSGGPYNEQFF
NA	NA	TRBV9	TRBJ2-3	TGTGCCAGCAGCGTAGTCGGTAGGGTCTCAGATACGCAGTATTTT	CASSVVGRVSDTQYF
TRBD1	NA	TRBV25-1	TRBJ1-5	TGTGCCAGCAGCGCAGACAGGGAAAATCAGCCCCAGCATTTT	CASSADRENQPQHF
TRBD2	NA	TRBV9	TRBJ2-5	TGTGCCAGCAGCGTAGACGGGCTAGCGGGGGAGACCCAGTACTTC	CASSVDGLAGETQYF
TRBD1	NA	TRBV29-1	TRBJ1-1	TGCAGCGTTGACCGACAGGGGTTGAACACTGAAGCTTTCTTT	CSVDRQGLNTEAFF
NA	NA	TRBV12-3/TRBV12-4	TRBJ1-2	TGTGCCAGCACCCGAGTCGGAGCTAACTATGGCTACACCTTC	CASTRVGANYGYTF
TRBD2	NA	TRBV6-5	TRBJ2-3	TGTGCCAGCAGTTACTCGTCACAGCGGGGGAACACAGATACGCAGTATTTT	CASSYSSQRGNTDTQYF
NA	NA	TRBV4-3	TRBJ2-6	TGCGCCAGCAGCCAATCTCAGGGGACTGGGGCCAACGTCCTGACTTTC	CASSQSQGTGANVLTF
TRBD2	NA	TRBV9	TRBJ2-1	TGTGCCAGCAGCGCGACTAGCGGGTACAATGAGCAGTTCTTC	CASSATSGYNEQFF
TRBD1	NA	TRBV7-9	TRBJ2-3	TGTGCCAGCAGCTTAGCGCCCGGGACAGCCCCACCAGATACGCAGTATTTT	CASSLAPGTAPPDTQYF
NA	NA	TRBV2	TRBJ2-5	TGTGCCAGCAGTGACAGACAAGAGACCCAGTACTTC	CASSDRQETQYF
NA	NA	TRBV15	TRBJ2-5	TGTGCCACCAGCAGAGATAGGTCAGAAGAGACCCAGTACTTC	CATSRDRSEETQYF
NA	NA	TRBV15	TRBJ2-2	TGTGCCACCAGCAGAGATTCATCCCAGACCGGGACAAGCACCGGGGAGCTGTTTTTT	CATSRDSSQTGTSTGELFF
NA	NA	TRBV4-3	TRBJ1-1	TGCGCCAGCAGCAAAGACGGGGGGAACACTGAAGCTTTCTTT	CASSKDGGNTEAFF
NA	NA	TRBV4-2	TRBJ2-2	TGTGCCAGCAGTTTAGAACCTAACGGGGAGCTGTTTTTT	CASSLEPNGELFF
TRBD2	NA	TRBV4-1	TRBJ2-7	TGCGCCAGCAGCCAAGTTCGCGGGAGGGACGAGCAGTACTTC	CASSQVRGRDEQYF
TRBD1	NA	TRBV10-3	TRBJ1-3	TGTGCCACCTTCAGAGTCAGGGGGCCTGGAAACACCATATATTTT	CATFRVRGPGNTIYF
TRBD1	NA	TRBV5-6	TRBJ2-7	TGTGCCAGCAGCTTTGGACAGGGGAGCTACGAGCAGTACTTC	CASSFGQGSYEQYF
NA	NA	TRBV20-1	TRBJ2-1	TGCAGTGCTAGAGATCGCTGGGTCAACAATGAGCAGTTCTTC	CSARDRWVNNEQFF
NA	NA	TRBV6-7	TRBJ1-5	TGTGCCATCGAACAGCCCCAGCATTTT	CAIEQPQHF
TRBD1	once	TRBV4-1	TRBJ2-7	TGCGCCAGCAGCCAGGAAACCGGGACAGCCTCCTACGAGCAGTACTTC	CASSQETGTASYEQYF
NA	NA	TRBV15	TRBJ2-5	TGTGCCACCAGCAGAGATGGGGGCGGAGAGACCCAGTACTTC	CATSRDGGGETQYF
TRBD2	NA	TRBV28	TRBJ2-5	TGTGCCATCCGCCCTTTGACTAGCGGGGGGTCTGCTTGGGAGGAGACCCAGTACTTC	CAIRPLTSGGSAWEETQYF
TRBD2	NA	TRBV9	TRBJ2-3	TGTGCCAGCAGCGTAAGCGGGACTAGCACAGATACGCAGTATTTT	CASSVSGTSTDTQYF
NA	NA	TRBV10-2	TRBJ2-3	TGCGCCAGCAGTGAAGATACGCAGTATTTT	CASSEDTQYF
NA	NA	TRBV20-1	TRBJ1-6	TGCAGTGCTAGGGGGACTGAGAGTTCACCCCTCCACTTT	CSARGTESSPLHF
NA	NA	TRBV30	TRBJ1-2	TGTGCCTGGAGTGTGCTACGACGGGACTATGGCTACACCTTC	CAWSVLRRDYGYTF
TRBD2	NA	TRBV30	TRBJ2-3	TGTGCCTGGAGCCTAGCGGAGGAATCGGATACGCAGTATTTT	CAWSLAEESDTQYF
NA	NA	TRBV25-1	TRBJ1-2	TGTGCCAGCAGTGAATCACAAACCACTGGCTACACCTTC	CASSESQTTGYTF
TRBD2	NA	TRBV28	TRBJ2-5	TGTGCCAGCAGGGGGCTAGCGGACCAAGAGACCCAGTACTTC	CASRGLADQETQYF
NA	NA	TRBV30	TRBJ1-5	TGTGCCTGGAGTATAACAGGTATTGATCAGCCCCAGCATTTT	CAWSITGIDQPQHF
NA	NA	TRBV7-2	TRBJ2-3	TGTGCCAGCAGCTTAGCGCTTCGCGGATTAACAGATACGCAGTATTTT	CASSLALRGLTDTQYF
NA	NA	TRBV19	TRBJ1-2	TGTGCCAGTACCCTCGCAGGGAGTGACTATGGCTACACCTTC	CASTLAGSDYGYTF
NA	NA	TRBV28	TRBJ2-5	TGTGCCAGCAGTTTAGGACCCTGGAAGACCCAGTACTTC	CASSLGPWKTQYF
TRBD2	NA	TRBV29-1	TRBJ2-1	TGCAGCGTTGGCGGCGGGAGGTTCGGGAATGAGCAGTTCTTC	CSVGGGRFGNEQFF
NA	NA	TRBV20-1	TRBJ1-2	TGCAGTGCTAGGGGAGAGTTACAGGGATCGTCCTATGGCTACACCTTC	CSARGELQGSSYGYTF
NA	NA	TRBV4-1	TRBJ1-1	TGCGCCAGCAGCCAAGACTTCGACACCCTGAACACTGAAGCTTTCTTT	CASSQDFDTLNTEAFF
NA	NA	TRBV20-1	TRBJ2-3	TGCAGTGCTAGAGGGGGCGAATCCGCTACGCAGTATTTT	CSARGGESATQYF
NA	NA	TRBV30	TRBJ2-4	TGTGCCTGGACTTCATGGAGGGGCAAAAACATTCAGTACTTC	CAWTSWRGKNIQYF
TRBD2	once	TRBV20-1	TRBJ2-5	TGCAGTGCTAGAGTAGCGGGAGAGTGGGAGACCCAGTACTTC	CSARVAGEWETQYF
NA	once	TRBV3-1	TRBJ2-7	TGTGCCAGCAGCCAAGGGCGGAGCCCCTCCTACGAGCAGTACTTC	CASSQGRSPSYEQYF
NA	NA	TRBV30	TRBJ1-1	TGTGCCTGGAGTTTTGAGACACCGAACACTGAAGCTTTCTTT	CAWSFETPNTEAFF
NA	NA	TRBV6-5	TRBJ2-4	TGTGCCAGCAGTTACTCGTGGCGGGACGTACCCAAAAACATTCAGTACTTC	CASSYSWRDVPKNIQYF
NA	NA	TRBV9	TRBJ2-1	TGTGCCAGCAGCGTACTCGGTGCGGAGGGCAACAATGAGCAGTTCTTC	CASSVLGAEGNNEQFF
NA	NA	TRBV12-3/TRBV12-4	TRBJ1-2	TGTGCCAGCAGTTTCGGGAGTAACTATGGCTACACCTTC	CASSFGSNYGYTF